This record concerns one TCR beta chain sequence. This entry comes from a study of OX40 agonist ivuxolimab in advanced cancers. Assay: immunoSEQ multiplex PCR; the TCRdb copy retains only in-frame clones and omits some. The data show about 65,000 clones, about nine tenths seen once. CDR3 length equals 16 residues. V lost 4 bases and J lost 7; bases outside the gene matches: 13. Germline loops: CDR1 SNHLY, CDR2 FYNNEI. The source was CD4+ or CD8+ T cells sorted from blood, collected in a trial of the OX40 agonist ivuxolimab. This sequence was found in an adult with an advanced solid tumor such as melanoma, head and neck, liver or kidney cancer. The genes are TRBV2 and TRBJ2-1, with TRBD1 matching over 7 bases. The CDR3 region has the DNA TGTGCCAGCAGTGCCGAACCTCCAGGGGGTGGGAATGAGCAGTTCTTC. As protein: CASSAEPPGGGNEQFF.